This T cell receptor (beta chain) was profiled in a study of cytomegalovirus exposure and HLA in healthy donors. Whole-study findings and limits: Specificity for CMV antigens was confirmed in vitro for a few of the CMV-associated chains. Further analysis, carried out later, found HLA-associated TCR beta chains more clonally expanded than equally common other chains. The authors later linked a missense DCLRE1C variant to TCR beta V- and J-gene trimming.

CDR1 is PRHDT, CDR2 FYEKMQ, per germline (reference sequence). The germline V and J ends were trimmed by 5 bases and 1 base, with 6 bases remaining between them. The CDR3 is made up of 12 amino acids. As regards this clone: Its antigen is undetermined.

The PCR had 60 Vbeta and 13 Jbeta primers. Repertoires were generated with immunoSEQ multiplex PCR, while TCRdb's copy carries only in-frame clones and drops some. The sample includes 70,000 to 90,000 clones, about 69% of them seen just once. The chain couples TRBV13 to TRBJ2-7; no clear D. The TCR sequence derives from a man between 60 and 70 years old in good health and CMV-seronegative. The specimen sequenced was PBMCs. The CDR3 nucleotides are TGTGCCAGCAGCCCCCTTTCCTACGAGCAGTACTTC. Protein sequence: CASSPLSYEQYF.